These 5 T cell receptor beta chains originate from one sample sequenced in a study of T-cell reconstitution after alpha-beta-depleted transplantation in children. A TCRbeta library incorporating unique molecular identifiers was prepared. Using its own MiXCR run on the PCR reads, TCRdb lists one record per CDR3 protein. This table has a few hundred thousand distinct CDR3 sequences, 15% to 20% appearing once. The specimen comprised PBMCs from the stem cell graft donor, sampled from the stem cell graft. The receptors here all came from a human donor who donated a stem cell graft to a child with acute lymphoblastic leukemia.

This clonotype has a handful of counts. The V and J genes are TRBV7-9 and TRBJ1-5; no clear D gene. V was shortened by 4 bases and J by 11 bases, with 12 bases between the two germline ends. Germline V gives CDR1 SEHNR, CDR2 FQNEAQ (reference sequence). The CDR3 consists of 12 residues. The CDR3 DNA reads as TGTGCCAGCAGCTCAGCCGGGGAGACCCAGCATTTT. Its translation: CASSSAGETQHF.

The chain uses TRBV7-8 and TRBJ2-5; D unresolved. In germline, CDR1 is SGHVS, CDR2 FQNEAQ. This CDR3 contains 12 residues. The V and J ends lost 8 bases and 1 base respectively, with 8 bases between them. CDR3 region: CASGQIQETQYF. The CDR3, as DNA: TGTGCCAGCGGCCAGATCCAAGAGACCCAGTACTTC. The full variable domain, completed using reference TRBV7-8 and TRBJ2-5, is GAGVSQSPRYKVAKRGQDVALRCDPISGHVSLFWYQQALGQGPEFLTYFQNEAQLDKSGLPSDRFFAERPEGSVSTLKIQRTQQEDSAVYLCASGQIQETQYFGPGTRLLVL.

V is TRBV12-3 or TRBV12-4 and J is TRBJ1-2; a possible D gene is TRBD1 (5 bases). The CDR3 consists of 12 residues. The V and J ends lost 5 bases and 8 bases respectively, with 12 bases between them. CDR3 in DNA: TGTGCCAGCAGTCCAGGGCGTCCGGGCTACACCTTC. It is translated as CASSPGRPGYTF.

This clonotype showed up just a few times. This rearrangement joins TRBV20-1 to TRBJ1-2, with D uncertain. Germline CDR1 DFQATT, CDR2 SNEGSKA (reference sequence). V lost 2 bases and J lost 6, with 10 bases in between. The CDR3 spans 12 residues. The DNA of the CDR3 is TGCAGTGCTAGACCCAACACGGATGGCTACACCTTC. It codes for CSARPNTDGYTF.

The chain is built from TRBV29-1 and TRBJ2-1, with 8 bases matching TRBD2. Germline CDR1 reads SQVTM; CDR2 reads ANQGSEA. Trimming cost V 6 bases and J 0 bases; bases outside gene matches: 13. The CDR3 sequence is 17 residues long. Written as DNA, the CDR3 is TGCAGCGTAATAGAGGCGGGAGGAACGAGCTCCTACAATGAGCAGTTCTTC. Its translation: CSVIEAGGTSSYNEQFF.